The 28 T cell receptor beta chains below were found in one sample sequenced in a study of long-term antiretroviral therapy in people with HIV. With survey level as its setting, the immunoSEQ assay was v3.0. The method was immunoSEQ multiplex PCR; TCRdb's version includes in-frame clones alone and lacks a portion of them. Here the sample spans about 30,000 clones, roughly 78% being singletons. Here the sequenced sample was unsorted PBMCs, taken 0.3 years after starting antiretroviral therapy. The receptor set was obtained from a man aged 40-49 years with HIV.

V usage is TRBV27 and J usage is TRBJ1-2; D is perhaps TRBD1 (5 bases). V was clipped by 4 bases and J by 8 bases, with 17 bases between them. Germline V gene sequence: CDR1 MNHEY, CDR2 SMNVEV (reference sequence). The CDR3 covers 14 residues. The CDR3 sequence: CASSYRNQGRGYTF. The CDR3 coding sequence is TGTGCCAGCAGTTATCGAAACCAGGGTCGGGGCTACACCTTC.

The chain recombines TRBV4-3 with TRBJ2-1; TRBD1 or TRBD2 may be the D gene (5 bases each). CDR3 size: 13 residues. From germline, CDR1 is LGHNA and CDR2 YSLEER. V was cut by 0 bases and J by 10 bases, with 10 bases left in between. In DNA, the CDR3 is TGCGCCAGCAGCCAAGAACCAGGGAGCGAGCAGTTCTTC. Translated, it gives CASSQEPGSEQFF.

This clone appeared once. The rearrangement joins TRBV7-4 to TRBJ2-5, with unresolved D. The CDR3 loop spans 13 amino acids. CDR1 is SGHVT, CDR2 SQSDAQ, per germline. Trimming cost V 0 bases and J 7 bases, with 9 bases left between them. The CDR3 loop is CASSLAVGRTQYF. DNA of the CDR3: TGTGCCAGCAGCTTAGCGGTCGGACGGACCCAGTACTTC.

The chain carries TRBV11-2 and TRBJ2-3, with D hard to call. The CDR3 has 14 residues. V shed 2 bases and J shed 2 bases, with 8 bases lying between them. CDR1 and CDR2 from the germline V gene are SGHAT and FQNNGV. This CDR3 reads CASSLHPLTDTQYF. In nucleotides, the CDR3 is TGTGCCAGCAGCTTACACCCCCTCACAGATACGCAGTATTTT.

The V call is TRBV19, the J call TRBJ2-5, with TRBD1 identical over 9 bases. CDR1 and CDR2 (germline): LNHDA, SQIVND (reference sequence). The CDR3 loop spans 14 amino acids. The J segment lost 4 bases and the V segment lost 2 bases, leaving 2 bases of the junction unmatched. The CDR3 spells CASSINRGRETQYF. As DNA, the CDR3 is TGTGCCAGTAGTATAAACAGGGGGCGAGAGACCCAGTACTTC. Complete variable domain (other parts from reference TRBV19 and TRBJ2-5): DGGITQSPKYLFRKEGQNVTLSCEQNLNHDAMYWYRQDPGQGLRLIYYSQIVNDFQKGDIAEGYSVSREKKESFPLTVTSAQKNPTAFYLCASSINRGRETQYFGPGTRLLVL.

The chain uses TRBV19 and TRBJ2-7; D is ambiguous. The CDR3 is made up of 13 amino acids. Between the trimmed V and J ends, which lost 4 bases and 4 bases, there was a span of 11 bases. Germline CDR1 is LNHDA and CDR2 is SQIVND (reference sequence). For the CDR3, the DNA is TGTGCCAGTAGTACCCACCTTCGGTACGAGCAGTACTTC. It translates to CASSTHLRYEQYF.

The chain carries TRBV5-6 and TRBJ1-3; D not certain. Germline CDR1 and CDR2: SGHDT and YYEEEE. This CDR3 is 16 amino acids long. V dropped 4 bases and J dropped 0 bases, with 14 bases sitting between them. The CDR3 region has the DNA TGTGCCAGCAGCCCTCCCGGGAGGACCTCTGGAAACACCATATATTTT. It specifies CASSPPGRTSGNTIYF.

The chain uses TRBV11-2 and TRBJ2-1; 12 bases line up with TRBD2. Trimming took 10 bases from V and 2 from J; bases not matched to a gene: 3. The CDR3 spans 14 residues. The germline CDR1 and CDR2 sequences are SGHAT and FQNNGV. CDR3 coding DNA: TGTGCCACCGGACTAGCGGGACCCTACAATGAGCAGTTCTTC. Its translation: CATGLAGPYNEQFF.

V and J are TRBV4-3 and TRBJ2-4, with 7 bases fitting TRBD1. The CDR3 runs 14 residues. Germline V gene lookup returns CDR1 LGHNA and CDR2 YSLEER. Trimming at V came to 4 bases and at J to 3 bases, leaving 3 bases not matched to a gene. The CDR3 DNA reads TGCGCCAGCAGCCGCCGGGACAGCAAAAACATTCAGTACTTC. Translation gives CASSRRDSKNIQYF.

The rearrangement uses TRBV27 and TRBJ2-7; possible D gene TRBD2, 5 bases. The V end was cut by 6 bases, the J end by 3 bases, with 18 bases between. Germline V gene sequence: CDR1 MNHEY, CDR2 SMNVEV (reference sequence). The length of the CDR3 is 15 residues. The CDR3 DNA follows: TGTGCCAGCAGCGGGATGGGTAGTGGTTTCTACGAGCAGTACTTC. Its protein is CASSGMGSGFYEQYF.

This rearrangement joins TRBV12-5 to TRBJ2-1; possibly TRBD2 for D (5 bases). The V and J ends lost 6 bases and 2 bases respectively, with 17 bases between them. In germline, CDR1 is LGHNT, CDR2 FRNRAP. The CDR3 totals 16 residues. The CDR3 loop reads CASGPRTRQAYNEQFF. CDR3 nucleotides: TGTGCTAGTGGCCCCCGGACTCGCCAGGCCTACAATGAGCAGTTCTTC.

In DNA, the CDR3 is TGTGCCAGTACCCAGCAGACCGGGGAGCTGTTTTTT. This translates into CASTQQTGELFF. V usage is TRBV19 and J usage is TRBJ2-2; no clear D. V lost 7 bases and J 5 bases, leaving 8 bases between the germline ends. Germline V gene lookup returns CDR1 LNHDA and CDR2 SQIVND (reference sequence). The CDR3 sequence is 12 residues long.

The chain recombines TRBV7-2 with TRBJ1-1; no reliable D call. The ends were cut back, 2 bases at V and 5 bases at J, with 9 bases in the middle. The CDR3 is 13 amino acids. Germline CDR1 and CDR2: SGHTA and FQGNSA. CDR3 loop: CASSLTDLTEAFF. The CDR3, as DNA: TGTGCCAGCAGCTTAACAGATTTAACTGAAGCTTTCTTT.

The chain uses TRBV7-2 and TRBJ2-6; a possible D gene is TRBD2 (7 bases). V lost 5 bases and J lost 5, with 19 bases in between. The germline V gene encodes CDR1 SGHTA and CDR2 FQGNSA. The CDR3 loop spans 17 amino acids. This chain's CDR3 is CASSLGVQGTRANVLTF. CDR3 nucleotide sequence: TGTGCCAGCAGCCTAGGGGTCCAGGGGACTAGGGCCAACGTCCTGACTTTC.

The chain couples TRBV6-1 to TRBJ2-7; no clear D. The germline gives CDR1 MNHNS, CDR2 SASEGT. The CDR3 has 13 residues. V gave up 6 bases and J gave up 0 bases, with 9 bases separating them. Here the CDR3 DNA reads TGTGCCAGCAGGAAGGCTAGCTCCTACGAGCAGTACTTC. It yields the protein CASRKASSYEQYF.

The J gene is TRBJ2-3, the V gene TRBV19, with D possibly TRBD2 on 6 matching bases. Germline V gene lookup returns CDR1 LNHDA and CDR2 SQIVND (reference sequence). CDR3 length: 15 amino acids. Between the trimmed V and J ends, which lost 6 bases and 1 base, there was a span of 14 bases. The CDR3 DNA sequence: TGTGCCAGTAGGGGACTGGAGAGAGGCACAGATACGCAGTATTTT. Its translation is CASRGLERGTDTQYF.

This chain joins TRBV7-6 and TRBJ2-7; D is possibly TRBD1 (6 bases). The germline gives CDR1 SGHVS, CDR2 FNYEAQ. The CDR3 is 13 residues long. The ends were cut back, 4 bases at V and 3 bases at J, with 10 bases in the middle. The CDR3 region is CASSSQQGYEQYF. The CDR3 nucleotides are TGTGCCAGCAGCTCTCAACAGGGCTACGAGCAGTACTTC. The full variable domain, rest sourced from reference TRBV7-6 and TRBJ2-7, is GAGVSQSPRYKVTKRGQDVALRCDPISGHVSLYWYRQALGQGPEFLTYFNYEAQQDKSGLPNDRFSAERPEGSISTLTIQRTEQRDSAMYRCASSSQQGYEQYFGPGTRLTVT.

The chain carries TRBV2 and TRBJ2-7; D may correspond to TRBD1 or TRBD2 (5 bases each). V lost 6 bases, J lost 2 bases, and 11 bases lay in between. Per the germline V gene, CDR1 is SNHLY and CDR2 is FYNNEI. CDR3 length: 13 residues. CDR3 amino acids: CASRAWDPYEQYF. In nucleotides, the CDR3 is TGTGCCAGCAGGGCGTGGGACCCCTACGAGCAGTACTTC.

The rearrangement uses TRBV5-1 and TRBJ1-2; D gene uncertain. Trimming stripped 0 bases from V and 3 bases from J, with 12 bases between. Germline assignment: CDR1 SGHRS and CDR2 YFSETQ. The CDR3 has 15 amino acids. The CDR3 nucleotides are TGCGCCAGCAGCTTGGAGCCATCTGGGGACTATGGCTACACCTTC. It specifies CASSLEPSGDYGYTF.

The chain is built from TRBV10-1 and TRBJ2-5; D is tentatively TRBD1 or TRBD2 (5 bases each). The CDR3 loop spans 14 amino acids. Germline V gene sequence: CDR1 WNHNN, CDR2 SYGVQD (reference sequence). Trimming removed 2 bases at V and 5 bases at J, with 12 bases between. The CDR3 reads CASSEDRTGETQYF. Here the CDR3 DNA reads TGCGCCAGCAGTGAGGACAGAACGGGGGAGACCCAGTACTTC.

This chain uses TRBV15 with TRBJ2-1, with TRBD1 matching 7 bases. J gave up 10 bases and V 5 bases, and 14 bases lay outside the gene matches. Per the germline V gene, CDR1 is LNHNV and CDR2 is YYDKDF (reference sequence). The CDR3 is made up of 15 amino acids. The CDR3 protein is CATSHDRVLTKEQFF. Written as DNA, the CDR3 is TGTGCCACCAGCCATGACAGGGTGTTGACCAAAGAGCAGTTCTTC.

The chain carries TRBV4-3 and TRBJ2-4; D may be TRBD1 (5 bases). Germline lookup yields CDR1 LGHNA and CDR2 YSLEER. The CDR3 covers 15 residues. V lost 0 bases and J 8 bases, leaving 14 bases between the germline ends. This CDR3 is CASSQEGAGSHIQYF. The CDR3 DNA sequence: TGCGCCAGCAGCCAAGAGGGTGCAGGGTCGCACATTCAGTACTTC.

The chain joins TRBV5-1 to TRBJ2-5; D is unresolved. There are 13 residues in the CDR3. Trimming shortened V by 0 bases and J by 5 bases, and 8 bases separated the two germline ends. CDR1 is SGHRS, CDR2 YFSETQ, per germline. Here the CDR3 reads CASSLGRSETQYF. DNA for the CDR3: TGCGCCAGCAGCTTGGGCCGGTCCGAGACCCAGTACTTC.

The gene calls are TRBV4-3 and TRBJ1-5, with 8 bases lining up with TRBD1. J was trimmed by 5 bases and V by 2 bases; bases with no gene match: 5. Germline values: CDR1 LGHNA, CDR2 YSLEER. This CDR3 is 15 amino acids long. The CDR3 DNA reads TGCGCCAGCAGCCAATCACCGGGACAGGATCAGCCCCAGCATTTT. As protein: CASSQSPGQDQPQHF.

The rearrangement links TRBV9 to TRBJ2-5; 7 bases are shared with TRBD2. J gave up 0 bases and V 3 bases, and 8 bases lay outside the gene matches. The CDR3 spans 16 residues. Germline V lookup: CDR1 SGDLS, CDR2 YYNGEE. The CDR3: CASSGQRGLYQETQYF. Written as DNA, the CDR3 is TGTGCCAGCAGCGGTCAGCGGGGCCTGTACCAAGAGACCCAGTACTTC.

V gene TRBV12-2 combines with J gene TRBJ1-5; the table's D call, TRBD1, was not checked against the DNA. TRBV12-2 is marked as a pseudogene. This CDR3 contains 17 residues. Here the CDR3 reads CASRQPYVGTKLQPQHF. In DNA form, the CDR3 reads TGTGCAAGTCGCCAACCGTACGTCGGGACAAAACTTCAGCCCCAGCATTTT.

The V and J genes are TRBV7-9 and TRBJ1-1; D unclear. The CDR3 totals 15 residues. CDR1 SEHNR and CDR2 FQNEAQ come from the germline V gene (reference sequence). The V end was cut by 5 bases, the J end by 5 bases, with 18 bases between. CDR3 sequence: CASSPAGLLGTEAFF. The DNA of the CDR3 is TGTGCCAGCAGCCCAGCGGGCCTACTGGGGACTGAAGCTTTCTTT.

The chain is built from TRBV14 and TRBJ1-6; 7 nucleotides match TRBD1. Trimming took 0 bases from V and 7 from J; bases not matched to a gene: 3. The CDR3 consists of 15 residues. Germline CDR1 SGHDN, CDR2 FVKESK. The chain's CDR3 is CASSQEGTVNSPLHF. The CDR3 coding sequence is TGTGCCAGCAGCCAAGAGGGGACAGTGAATTCACCCCTCCACTTT.